Sequencing of this T cell receptor beta chain was carried out in a study of blood T cells in healthy people across ages (dated by TCRdb to the mid-2010s). Looking at the study overall: In model experiments, roughly one uniquely barcoded TCR beta cDNA molecule per two T cells was captured by template switching. Using deep sequencing normalized with unique cDNA molecular identifiers, the study measured how TCR beta repertoire diversity changes with age. The donors were split into four age groups: young (average 16 years), middle-aged (roughly 39), aged (62) and long-lived (approximately 80). Using the same blood draw, the study looked at two additional independent replicas of 1 million unique cDNA reads for two donors, one aged 18 to 30 and the other aged 80 or older. What the authors observed across the whole study: Bulk unsorted PBMC profiling prevented conclusive comparison of naive and antigen-experienced compartments. Because the CMV infection status of the donors was unknown, age-related changes in expanded clonotypes may potentially have been confounded. Compared with the aged group, the long-lived group had more naive CD4+ T cells, fewer expanded clones and increased TCR diversity, suggesting age selection. Total diversity estimates from one million sequenced T cells were considered lower bounds and underestimates. Observed TCR beta diversity per million T cells fell roughly linearly with age, and a significant reduction was already apparent by age roughly 41. There was a strong correlation between observed TCR beta diversity and the percentage of naive T cells measured by flow cytometry.

Donors were under 40 systemically healthy Caucasian individuals from Russia aged roughly 6 to 100 years. Each donor gave ten milliliters of peripheral blood, drawn into EDTA-treated Vacutainer tubes. Ficoll-Paque density-gradient centrifugation was used to isolate PBMCs, with at least 7 million per sample. Total RNA, at least 6 micrograms per sample, was extracted from PBMCs with Trizol reagent. For every donor, an aliquot of PBMCs went through flow cytometry to measure the percentages of naive CD45RAhigh/CD27high T cells. This clonotype was seen only a few times. Its antigen has not been determined. Base-call qualities are not available, and no considerably larger clone is one nucleotide away. The V end loses 5 bases and the J end loses 5 bases, and a stretch of 13 bases separates them. Including cysteine and phenylalanine, the CDR3 has 14 amino acids. This entry keeps only the CDR3 DNA: 42 bases, framed from base 1. Based on the germline V gene, the CDR1 and CDR2 sequences are SGHTA and FQGNSA.

The library was made by 5' RACE. TCRdb lists the instrument as Illumina HiSeq 2500. A second PCR of 7 to 11 cycles was run with a J-beta primer mix and a sample-barcoded 5' primer. A template-switch 5' adaptor carrying 12 random nucleotides introduced a unique molecular identifier onto each TCR beta cDNA molecule. Each sample yielded at least 3 million CDR3-containing paired-end reads. All of the RNA was converted into first-strand cDNA using the Mint cDNA synthesis kit, with a TRBC-specific oligonucleotide serving as the primer. Following uracil-DNA glycosylase treatment, a first 18-cycle PCR with universal primers M1SS and BC2_uni_R was performed on all cDNA. Regarding the original processing steps: For normalization, 1 million high-quality reads were randomly selected from each sample, with every read carrying a distinct molecular identifier. Reads sharing molecular identifiers were discarded rather than binned into consensus sequences. MiTCR, run with a Q25 quality threshold and the strictest error-elimination algorithm, handled CDR3 identification, clonotype clustering and error correction. Lower-bound total TCR beta diversity was estimated with a nonparametric unseen species model using Euler transformation. TCRdb trimmed public reads at Q25 via fastp, called clones via MiXCR and kept in-frame beta chains. Records with the same CDR3 protein are collapsed into one entry carrying the most frequent genes and DNA. TCRdb's processing, not the study's, gives the V and J calls here. This sample comprises more than 750,000 distinct CDR3 sequences, approximately 32% of them detected only once. The ten largest account for 10% of the sample.

These data were likewise used in another study, on T cells of mothers and their children. Reported in the second study: The donors were nine systemically healthy Caucasian individuals, made up of three mothers and their six children. cDNA synthesis consumed the entire amount of extracted RNA, loaded at around 1.5 ug RNA in each 15 ul reaction. Sample barcodes and 2-4 random nucleotides were added via the M1S primer in the second PCR. More than 9 million TCR beta CDR3 reads were obtained from each mother, and some 3 million reads were obtained from each child. In both related and unrelated pairs, thymic selection shapes the output of TCR recombination in a similar way, with inherited differences having only a minor effect. Normalized repertoire overlap in related mother-child pairs was always slightly higher than in unrelated mother-child pairs, but the difference was never significant. No persistent microchimeric T cell clones were detected, at a sensitivity of approximately 100 clones per million clonotypes. The study used deep NGS to compare TCR beta repertoires of mothers and children, seeking features distinguishing related mother-child pairs from unrelated individuals. The mean age was approximately 41 +/- 4 years for the mothers and about 12 +/- 4 years for the children. After adapter ligation was performed with NEBNext reagents, the libraries were sequenced on an Illumina HiSeq 2000 with 100+100 nt paired-end reads. To prevent cross-contamination, the mother and child libraries were prepared a month apart and were sequenced in separate runs. Each donor had between roughly 450,000 and 2,300,000 distinct TCR beta clonotypes identified. Naive TCR beta clonotypes were estimated from low-frequency clonotypes matched to each donor's FACS-determined naive share, without sorting.

The sequenced material came from blood. This clonotype was obtained from a middle-aged woman in good health. The receptor chain draws on TRBV7-2 and TRBJ2-1, with no confident D gene call. The CDR3: CASSPYSGNNEQFF. The DNA sequence is TGTGCCAGCAGCCCCTACAGTGGGAACAATGAGCAGTTCTTC. Where the CDR3 stops, the reference TRBV7-2 and TRBJ2-1 genes take over; the full variable domain is GAGVSQSPSNKVTEKGKDVELRCDPISGHTALYWYRQSLGQGLEFLIYFQGNSAPDKSGLPSDRFSAERTGGSVSTLTIQRTQQEDSAVYLCASSPYSGNNEQFFGPGTRLTVL.